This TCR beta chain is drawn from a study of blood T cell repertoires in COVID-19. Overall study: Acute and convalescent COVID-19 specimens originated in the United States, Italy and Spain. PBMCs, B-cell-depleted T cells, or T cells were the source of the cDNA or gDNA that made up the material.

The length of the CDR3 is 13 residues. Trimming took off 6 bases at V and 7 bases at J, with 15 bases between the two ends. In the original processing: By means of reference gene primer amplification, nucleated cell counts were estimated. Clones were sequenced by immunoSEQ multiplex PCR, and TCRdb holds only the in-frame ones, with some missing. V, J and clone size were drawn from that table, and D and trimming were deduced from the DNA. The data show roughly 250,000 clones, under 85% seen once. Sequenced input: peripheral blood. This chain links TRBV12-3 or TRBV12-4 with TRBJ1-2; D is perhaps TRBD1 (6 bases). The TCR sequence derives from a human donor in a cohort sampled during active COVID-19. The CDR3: CASSSYRETGYTF. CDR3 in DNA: TGTGCCAGCAGCTCCTACAGGGAAACTGGCTACACCTTC.